The 2 T cell receptor beta chains reported below all come from one sample, sequenced in a study of Graves' ophthalmopathy and Graves' hyperthyroidism (dated by TCRdb to 2017 to 2018). Sequenced on an Illumina HiSeq 2000. For repertoire sequencing, the TCR beta CDR3 regions were amplified from RNA transcripts. The first round of RT-PCR was done with HTBI primers and the Qiagen OneStep RT-PCR kit, and was followed by a second round of multiplex PCR, then size selection and purification. TCRdb reanalyzed the raw reads on its own, using fastp at Q25 for trimming and MiXCR for clone calling, and kept in-frame beta chains. Each CDR3 protein appears once, grouped with its most common genes and DNA. Recorded for this sample are some 750,000 distinct CDR3 sequences; 35% to 50% of them occurred a single time. Together, the top ten hold 35% to 55% of the sample. Sequencing was done on a sample of peripheral blood. The receptor source for this set is an adult man with Graves' ophthalmopathy.

This clonotype was seen at least ten times. This chain connects TRBV7-3 to TRBJ1-1; 8 bases are a match to TRBD1. CDR3 size: 13 residues. J gave up 12 bases and V 2 bases, and 8 bases lay outside the gene matches. The germline V gene has CDR1 SGHTA and CDR2 FQGTGA. The CDR3 region has the DNA TGTGCCAGCAGCTTAGATGGACAGGGCAGGACTTTCTTT. Its translation is CASSLDGQGRTFF.

This clonotype was detected many times. J is TRBJ2-7 and V is TRBV7-9; tentatively, D is TRBD1 (5 bases). The V gene's germline CDR1 is SEHNR and CDR2 FQNEAQ (reference sequence). V was trimmed by 6 bases and J by 0 bases, leaving 12 bases between them. This CDR3 is 14 amino acids long. The CDR3 loop is CASSPQASSYEQYF. In DNA form, the CDR3 reads TGTGCCAGCAGTCCACAGGCGAGCTCCTACGAGCAGTACTTC. The full variable domain, its missing parts supplied by reference TRBV7-9 and TRBJ2-7, is DTGVSQNPRHKITKRGQNVTFRCDPISEHNRLYWYRQTLGQGPEFLTYFQNEAQLEKSRLLSDRFSAERPKGSFSTLEIQRTEQGDSAMYLCASSPQASSYEQYFGPGTRLTVT.